The 18 T cell receptor beta chains below were found in one sample sequenced in a study of regulatory T cells in long-lasting Graves disease. Time point: newly diagnosed GD, antithyroid drugs for less than 3 months. From PBMCs, RNA was extracted and then used to make the TCR library. In building TCR beta libraries, iRepertoire HTBI primers were used together with Arm-PCR of CDR3 regions. TCRdb re-called the multiplex PCR reads through MiXCR, storing one row per CDR3 protein. This repertoire shows 500,000 or so distinct CDR3 sequences, 12% to 15% found once; its top ten account for roughly 15%. The same sample was also studied in work on T cells in Graves' hyperthyroidism and ophthalmopathy.

The source material was peripheral blood mononuclear cells (PBMCs), sampled at new diagnosis, from a patient treated with antithyroid drugs. The receptors derive from a woman in her forties or fifties with Graves disease.

Remarks on this clonotype: Being one base from a much bigger clone, this may be a read error. This chain uses TRBV5-1 with TRBJ2-5; D may be TRBD2 (6 bases). This CDR3 is 14 amino acids long. Germline V gene sequence: CDR1 SGHRS, CDR2 YFSETQ. V was clipped by 4 bases and J by 5 bases, with 15 bases between them. CDR3 sequence: CASSNGPGGETQYF. The CDR3 coding sequence is TGCGCCAGCAGCAACGGCCCCGGGGGTGAGACCCAGTACTTC.

The sample holds a few counts of this clonotype. The chain recombines TRBV18 with TRBJ1-5; D call uncertain. Looked up from germline, CDR1 is KGHSH and CDR2 is LQKENI. V lost 8 bases and J lost 2, with 22 bases in between. The CDR3 covers 17 residues. In DNA, the CDR3 is TGTGCCAGCACATCACGTGGTGGCGGGGTCGGCAATCAGCCCCAGCATTTT. Its protein product is CASTSRGGGVGNQPQHF.

This chain links TRBV18 with TRBJ2-1; TRBD2 aligns across 9 bases. This CDR3 is built from 15 residues. V lost 1 base, J lost 9 bases, and 7 bases stayed unmatched. Germline values: CDR1 KGHSH, CDR2 LQKENI. For the CDR3, the DNA is TGTGCCAGCTCACCACGTTTGTCTAGCGGGATTGAGCAGTTCTTC. Protein product: CASSPRLSSGIEQFF.

This clonotype occurred many times. The chain's CDR3 is CSAPRLAGVRQTQYF. The CDR3 nucleotides read TGCAGTGCTCCCCGACTAGCGGGAGTGAGACAGACCCAGTACTTC. The chain uses TRBV20-1 and TRBJ2-5; 12 bases match TRBD2. Germline CDR1 is DFQATT and CDR2 is SNEGSKA (reference sequence). With V trimmed by 5 bases and J by 6 bases, 10 bases remained unmatched. The CDR3 is made up of 15 amino acids.

V is TRBV7-6 and J is TRBJ2-7; 11 nucleotides match TRBD2. V shed 5 bases, J shed 2 bases, and the junction held 14 bases outside the gene matches. The CDR3 has 18 amino acids. The germline CDR1 and CDR2 sequences are SGHVS and FNYEAQ. CDR3 sequence reads: CASSHRGTVAGGPYEQYF. DNA of the CDR3: TGTGCCAGCAGCCATCGGGGCACTGTAGCGGGAGGGCCCTACGAGCAGTACTTC. Complete variable domain (other parts from reference TRBV7-6 and TRBJ2-7): GAGVSQSPRYKVTKRGQDVALRCDPISGHVSLYWYRQALGQGPEFLTYFNYEAQQDKSGLPNDRFSAERPEGSISTLTIQRTEQRDSAMYRCASSHRGTVAGGPYEQYFGPGTRLTVT.

This clonotype came up many times. The gene calls are TRBV11-2 and TRBJ2-5; no clear D gene. The V gene lost 1 base and the J gene lost 2 bases, with 8 bases spanning the gap. This CDR3 is built from 14 residues. CDR1 SGHAT and CDR2 FQNNGV come from the germline V gene. This CDR3 is CASSLGLGQETQYF. CDR3 DNA sequence: TGTGCCAGCAGCTTAGGGCTAGGGCAAGAGACCCAGTACTTC.

This clonotype has a count of ten or more. The rearrangement links TRBV28 to TRBJ2-4; TRBD2 aligns across 10 bases. The CDR3 sequence is 17 residues long. The germline V gene encodes CDR1 MDHEN and CDR2 SYDVKM. The junction had 10 bases not matched to a gene; V was cut back by 8 bases and J by 0 bases. In DNA form, the CDR3 reads TGTGCCAGCGGTTCTCCTAGCGGGAGTGTAGCCAAAAACATTCAGTACTTC. Protein sequence: CASGSPSGSVAKNIQYF.

This clonotype was recorded at least ten times. The V gene is TRBV20-1, the J gene TRBJ2-7; D gene uncertain. Germline loops: CDR1 DFQATT, CDR2 SNEGSKA (reference sequence). Trimming removed 6 bases from V and 2 bases from J, with 17 bases in between. This CDR3 region has 14 residues. The CDR3 reads CSATAWTQAYEQYF. CDR3 in DNA: TGCAGTGCAACGGCTTGGACCCAAGCCTACGAGCAGTACTTC.

This clonotype was recorded at least ten times. The V call is TRBV2, the J call TRBJ1-6; the D gene is possibly TRBD1 (6 bases). With 6 bases removed from V and 5 bases from J, the gap between germline ends came to 17 bases. The CDR3 is 16 amino acids. From germline, CDR1 is SNHLY and CDR2 FYNNEI. Written as DNA, the CDR3 is TGTGCCAGCAGGCTCGCAGGGGCCAAGAATAATTCACCCCTCCACTTT. This codes for CASRLAGAKNNSPLHF.

In this sample, this clonotype turned up many times. The chain uses TRBV13 and TRBJ1-1; TRBD1 aligns across 10 bases. The V and J ends lost 8 bases and 0 bases, in that order; junction bases with no gene match: 9. CDR3 length equals 16 residues. Germline V gene lookup returns CDR1 PRHDT and CDR2 FYEKMQ (reference sequence). This chain's CDR3 is CASAPDRGLLNTEAFF. CDR3 nucleotides: TGTGCCAGCGCACCCGACAGGGGGCTTTTGAACACTGAAGCTTTCTTT.

The CDR3 sequence: CASSPRDTESGELFF. DNA of the CDR3: TGTGCCAGCAGCCCCCGGGACACTGAGTCCGGGGAGCTGTTTTTT. This sequence joins TRBV5-5 and TRBJ2-2; D is possibly TRBD1 (6 bases). CDR1 is SGHKS, CDR2 YYEKEE, per germline (reference sequence). Trimming took 4 bases from V and 6 from J, leaving 16 bases between them. The CDR3 loop spans 15 amino acids.

The V gene is TRBV18, the J gene TRBJ2-5, with 7 bases aligning to TRBD2. Per germline, CDR1 KGHSH and CDR2 LQKENI. CDR3 length equals 14 residues. Germline trimming cut 0 bases from V and 5 bases from J; bases unmatched to any gene: 3. CDR3 sequence: CASSPPPSGETQYF. The CDR3 DNA follows: TGTGCCAGCTCACCACCTCCTAGCGGTGAGACCCAGTACTTC.

This chain links TRBV5-1 with TRBJ2-6, with 9 bases that match TRBD1. The trim removed 4 bases at V and 2 bases at J, leaving 16 bases unmatched. This CDR3 region has 20 residues. Germline assignment: CDR1 SGHRS and CDR2 YFSETQ. CDR3: CASSPGTGQQLGAGANVLTF. CDR3 sequence (DNA): TGCGCCAGCAGCCCGGGGACAGGGCAACAGCTAGGAGCTGGGGCCAACGTCCTGACTTTC.

This clonotype was detected ten times or more. The chain uses TRBV12-3 or TRBV12-4 and TRBJ1-6; weak D call: TRBD1 (6 bases). The CDR3 runs to 14 residues. Trimming removed 2 bases from V and 10 bases from J, with 12 bases in between. CDR3 nucleotide sequence: TGTGCCAGCAGTTTAAGGGGACACGAGTCACCCCTCCACTTT. It encodes CASSLRGHESPLHF.

The chain employs TRBV6-2 or TRBV6-3 and TRBJ2-1; 11 bases match TRBD1. Trimming at V came to 6 bases and at J to 0 bases, leaving 1 base not matched to a gene. Germline lookup yields CDR1 MNHEY and CDR2 SVGEGT. This CDR3 is built from 15 residues. The CDR3 DNA sequence: TGTGCCAGCAGGGGACAGGGGGGCTCCTACAATGAGCAGTTCTTC. This sequence encodes CASRGQGGSYNEQFF.

This clonotype was detected a few times. The chain has TRBV12-5 and TRBJ2-1, with TRBD2 matching over 8 bases. CDR3 length: 15 residues. Per the germline V gene, CDR1 is LGHNT and CDR2 is FRNRAP. J gave up 6 bases and V 6 bases, and 10 bases lay outside the gene matches. The CDR3 nucleotides read TGTGCTAGTGGCCAACTCCGGGGGGGGGGCAATGAGCAGTTCTTC. This codes for CASGQLRGGGNEQFF.

This clonotype was recorded at least ten times. J is TRBJ2-1 and V is TRBV5-4; 9 nucleotides align to TRBD2. The ends lost 4 bases at V and 6 bases at J; junction bases unmatched: 8. The CDR3 runs to 15 residues. The germline V gene has CDR1 SGHNT and CDR2 YYREEE (reference sequence). The CDR3 spells CASSSGTSRFNEQFF. The CDR3 region has the DNA TGTGCCAGCAGCAGCGGGACTAGCCGGTTCAATGAGCAGTTCTTC.

In this sample, this clonotype turned up a few times. The V and J genes are TRBV10-1 and TRBJ1-1; D is ambiguous. The V and J ends lost 0 bases and 9 bases respectively, with 11 bases between them. CDR1 and CDR2 (germline): WNHNN, SYGVQD (reference sequence). The CDR3 runs to 13 residues. The CDR3 region is CASSESERKQAFF. The CDR3, as DNA: TGCGCCAGCAGTGAGTCGGAAAGAAAGCAAGCTTTCTTT.